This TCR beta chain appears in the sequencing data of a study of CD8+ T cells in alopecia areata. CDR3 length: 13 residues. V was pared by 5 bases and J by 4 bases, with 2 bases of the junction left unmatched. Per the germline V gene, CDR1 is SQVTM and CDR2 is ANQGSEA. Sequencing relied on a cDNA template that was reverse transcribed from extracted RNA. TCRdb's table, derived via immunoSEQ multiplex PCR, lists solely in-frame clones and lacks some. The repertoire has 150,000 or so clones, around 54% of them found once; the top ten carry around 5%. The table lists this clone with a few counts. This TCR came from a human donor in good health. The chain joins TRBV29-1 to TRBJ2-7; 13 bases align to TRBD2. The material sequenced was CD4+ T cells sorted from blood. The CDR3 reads CSVPGLAGYEQYF. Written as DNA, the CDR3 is TGCAGCGTTCCGGGACTAGCGGGATACGAGCAGTACTTC.